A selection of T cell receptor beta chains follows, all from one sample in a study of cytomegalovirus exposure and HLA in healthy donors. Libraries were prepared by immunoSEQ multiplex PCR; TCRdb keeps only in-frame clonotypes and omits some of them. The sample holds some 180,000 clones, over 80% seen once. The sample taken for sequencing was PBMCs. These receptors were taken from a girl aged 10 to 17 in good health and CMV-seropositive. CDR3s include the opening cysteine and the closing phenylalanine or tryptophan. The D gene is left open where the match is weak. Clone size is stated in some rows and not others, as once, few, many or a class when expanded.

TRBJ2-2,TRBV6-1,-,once,TGTGCCAGCAACGGGGATGGGGTCGGGGAGCTGTTTTTT,CASNGDGVGELFF
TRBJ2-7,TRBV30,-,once,TGTGCCTGGAGTTCAGGGGCCTACGAGCAGTACTTC,CAWSSGAYEQYF
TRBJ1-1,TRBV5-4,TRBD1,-,TGTGCCAGCAGCCCCCGGGACAGGGTCGTGAACACTGAAGCTTTCTTT,CASSPRDRVVNTEAFF
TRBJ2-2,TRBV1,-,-,TGCACCAGCAGCCAAGATCTTGCGGGAGTAAGGACCGGGGAGCTGTTTTTT,CTSSQDLAGVRTGELFF
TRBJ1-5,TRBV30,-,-,TGTGCCTGGAGTGTAAACAGGGGCAATCAGCCCCAGCATTTT,CAWSVNRGNQPQHF
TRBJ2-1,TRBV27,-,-,TGTGCCAGCAGCTTCGTATCAGAATACAATGAGCAGTTCTTC,CASSFVSEYNEQFF
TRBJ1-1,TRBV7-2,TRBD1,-,TGTGCCAGCGGGCTTACGAGACAGGGAGGTACTGAAGCTTTCTTT,CASGLTRQGGTEAFF
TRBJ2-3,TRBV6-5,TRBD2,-,TGTGCCAGCAGTTATGGAGCGGGACGCACAGATACGCAGTATTTT,CASSYGAGRTDTQYF
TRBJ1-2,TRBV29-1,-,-,TGCAGCGTCGAGGGCTCAGGGGAAGGCTACACCTTC,CSVEGSGEGYTF
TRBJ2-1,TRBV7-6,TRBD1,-,TGTGCCAGCAGCCCAAAGTCGGACAGGGGCCACCCTTCTACTTACAATGAGCAGTTCTTC,CASSPKSDRGHPSTYNEQFF
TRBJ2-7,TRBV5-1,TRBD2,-,TGCGCCAGCAGCTTGCCAGCGGGGGCCTACGAGCAGTACTTC,CASSLPAGAYEQYF
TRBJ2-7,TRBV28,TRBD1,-,TGTGCCAGCAGCTCGGGACAGGGGATAAGACAGTACTTC,CASSSGQGIRQYF
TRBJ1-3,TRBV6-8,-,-,TGTGCCACCAATTGCAGGAGGGGAAACACCATATATTTT,CATNCRRGNTIYF
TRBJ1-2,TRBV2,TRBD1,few,TGTGCCAGCAGGCCGGGACAGGCGAACTATGGCTACACCTTC,CASRPGQANYGYTF
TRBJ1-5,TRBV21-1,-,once,TGTGCCAGCAGCAAGTCCCGGGACAGGGATGGCAATCAGCCCCAGCATTTT,CASSKSRDRDGNQPQHF
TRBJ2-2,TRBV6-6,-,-,TGTGCCAGCAGCCGCCAGTCCGGGGAGCTGTTTTTT,CASSRQSGELFF
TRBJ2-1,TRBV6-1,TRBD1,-,TGTGCCAGCTTACAGGGGGGAGAAAACAATGAGCAGTTCTTC,CASLQGGENNEQFF
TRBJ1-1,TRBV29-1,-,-,TGCAGCGTTGCAGCGGGATTCCCCTCCGTTGAAGCTTTCTTT,CSVAAGFPSVEAFF
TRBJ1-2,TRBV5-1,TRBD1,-,TGCGCCAGCAGCCTACGGACAGGGAGGATTTATGGCTACACCTTC,CASSLRTGRIYGYTF
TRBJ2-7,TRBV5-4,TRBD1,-,TGTGCCAAGAGGGGACAGGGGGCCGACGAGCAGTACTTC,CAKRGQGADEQYF
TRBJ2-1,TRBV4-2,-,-,TGTGCCAGCAGCCCTCGACTTATGAGCTCCTACAATGAGCAGTTCTTC,CASSPRLMSSYNEQFF
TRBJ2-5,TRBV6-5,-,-,TGTGCCAGCAGTTACGCGACTAGTTCGGAGACCCAGTACTTC,CASSYATSSETQYF
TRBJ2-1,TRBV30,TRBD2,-,TGTGCCTGGGAAGGACTAGCGGAGAGCAATGAGCAGTTCTTC,CAWEGLAESNEQFF
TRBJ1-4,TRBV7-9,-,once,TGTGCCAGCGGGTGGGCGAATGAAAAACTGTTTTTT,CASGWANEKLFF
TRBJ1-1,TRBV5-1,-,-,TGCGCCAGCAGCTTGGGGCAGTTTTACACTGAAGCTTTCTTT,CASSLGQFYTEAFF
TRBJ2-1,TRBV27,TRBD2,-,TGTGCCAGCAGCCTTAAAAGCAGCGGGAGGGCCGTGGGCGTTGAGCAGTTCTTC,CASSLKSSGRAVGVEQFF
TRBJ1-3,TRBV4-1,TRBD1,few,TGCGCCAGCAGCCAAGAAGGACAGGGGGCATCTGGAAACACCATATATTTT,CASSQEGQGASGNTIYF
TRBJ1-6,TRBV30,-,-,TGTGCCTGGGGAGGGGGGGGAAATTCACCCCTCCACTTT,CAWGGGGNSPLHF
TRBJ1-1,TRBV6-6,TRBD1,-,TGTGCCAGCAGTTTAACAGGGGAAGGAAACACTGAAGCTTTCTTT,CASSLTGEGNTEAFF
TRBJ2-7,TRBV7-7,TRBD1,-,TGTGCTAGCAGCTTGGAGACAGGGGGATACGAGCAGTACTTC,CASSLETGGYEQYF
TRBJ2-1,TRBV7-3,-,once,TGTGCCAGCAGCTTAACGTCTACTAGCAGTGAGCAGTTCTTC,CASSLTSTSSEQFF
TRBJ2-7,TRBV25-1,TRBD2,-,TGTGCCAGCAGTGAAGGAGCGGGAGGAACCTACGAGCAGTACTTC,CASSEGAGGTYEQYF
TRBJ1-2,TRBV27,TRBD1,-,TGTGCCAGCAGTTTATTTGGACAGGGTGTATGGTATGGCTACACCTTC,CASSLFGQGVWYGYTF
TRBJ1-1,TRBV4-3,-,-,TGCGCCAGCAGCCAGTCGGTGCCGAGCGGTTCTGGAGCTTTCTTT,CASSQSVPSGSGAFF
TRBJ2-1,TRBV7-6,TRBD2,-,TGTGCCAGCAGCTTAGGCACTAGCGGGAGGGCCTTGAATGAGCAGTTCTTC,CASSLGTSGRALNEQFF
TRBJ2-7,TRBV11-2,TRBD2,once,TGTGCCAGCAGCTCTAGGGGGGGCGGGAGGACCTTTAACGATTACGAGCAGTACTTC,CASSSRGGGRTFNDYEQYF
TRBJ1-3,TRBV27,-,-,TGTGCCAGCAGTTTATCAAGACAGACTTCTGGAAACACCATATATTTT,CASSLSRQTSGNTIYF
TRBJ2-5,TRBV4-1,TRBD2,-,TGCGCCAGCAGCCAGGGGACTAGCGGGATTCAAGAGACCCAGTACTTC,CASSQGTSGIQETQYF
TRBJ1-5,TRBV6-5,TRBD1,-,TGTGCCAGCAGTTCGGGGACAGGCTCAATGACCCAGCATTTT,CASSSGTGSMTQHF
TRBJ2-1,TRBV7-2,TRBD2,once,TGTGCCAGCAGCTTAGGACTAGCGGGAGGCTCTGAGCAGTTCTTC,CASSLGLAGGSEQFF
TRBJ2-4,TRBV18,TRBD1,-,TGTGCCAGCTCACAACAGGGGATCAGGTGGGCCAATCTGGCCAAAAACATTCAGTACTTC,CASSQQGIRWANLAKNIQYF
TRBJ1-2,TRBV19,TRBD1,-,TGTGCCAGTAGCCCAACGACAGGGGGCAACTATGGCTACACCTTC,CASSPTTGGNYGYTF